A single TCR beta chain is shown here with its context. Only in-frame clones appear in the TCRdb table, and some are missing; sequencing was by immunoSEQ multiplex PCR. The sample includes fewer than 700,000 clones, approximately 91% of them seen just once. This entry is derived from a study of blood T cell repertoires in COVID-19. This TCR came from a woman in her forties or fifties with COVID-19, enrolled during active disease. Sequenced material: peripheral blood.

Here the CDR3 DNA reads TGTGCCAGCAGCTTAGGCAGGGCCAGCGGCTACACCTTC. Protein sequence: CASSLGRASGYTF. This chain joins TRBV13 and TRBJ1-2, with a weak D call TRBD1 (5 bases). The CDR3 extends over 13 amino acids. CDR1 PRHDT and CDR2 FYEKMQ come from the germline V gene (reference sequence). V was clipped by 0 bases and J by 8 bases, with 10 bases between them.